These 2 T cell receptor beta chains share one sample of origin, sequenced in a study of Graves' ophthalmopathy and Graves' hyperthyroidism (dated by TCRdb to 2017 to 2018). Instrument used: Illumina HiSeq 2000. For repertoire sequencing, TCR beta CDR3 regions were amplified from RNA transcripts. HTBI primers and the Qiagen OneStep RT-PCR kit were used in a first-round RT-PCR, which was followed by a second-round multiplex PCR, size selection and purification. In-frame beta chains were kept once TCRdb had trimmed the public reads at Q25 with fastp and called clones with MiXCR. Merged by CDR3 protein, the rows form single entries marked with the most common genes and DNA. This sample holds approximately 410,000 distinct CDR3 sequences; approximately 15% were observed only once. The ten largest clones capture around 7% of the sample. The sequenced material came from peripheral blood. Receptors originate from a woman aged 18 to 35 with stable Graves' hyperthyroidism. Donor details come from another sample of the same person, matched by shared clones.

In its sample, this clonotype was seen many times. The chain has TRBV27 and TRBJ1-2; 7 bases align to TRBD1. Losses at the gene ends were 2 bases for V and 8 bases for J; bases not matched to a gene: 5. The CDR3 runs to 13 residues. Germline-derived CDR1 and CDR2 are MNHEY and SMNVEV (reference sequence). The DNA for the CDR3 is TGTGCCAGCAGTTTAGACAGGGCGGGCGGCTACACCTTC. Translated, it gives CASSLDRAGGYTF.

This clonotype came up many times. The CDR3 nucleotides read TGCAGCGTTGCTTTAGGGGACAGGGCCTACGAGCAGTACTTC. Translated: CSVALGDRAYEQYF. The J gene is TRBJ2-7, the V gene TRBV29-1; 9 positions match TRBD1. From germline, CDR1 is SQVTM and CDR2 ANQGSEA. The trim removed 4 bases at V and 2 bases at J, leaving 6 bases unmatched. The CDR3 has 14 amino acids.